These T cell receptor beta chains were read from a single sample in a study of human T cells and chemical hapten exposure. TCRdb used MiXCR to reprocess the RACE reads, holding one entry per CDR3 protein. The profile covers 240,000 or so distinct CDR3 sequences, with about 8.6% appearing a single time and around 2.5% taken by the ten largest. Here the sequenced sample was whole blood, taken in connection with sensitization to the hapten diphenylcyclopropenone (DPC). All receptors derive from a middle-aged woman with alopecia areata. Some clones in this sample may be carry-over from other donors' samples. The CDR3 runs from the conserved cysteine through the conserved F or W. Fields, in order: V gene, clone size, D gene, J gene, CDR3 length, CDR3 protein, CDR3 DNA. The D gene is left open where the match is weak. Clone size is stated in some rows and not others, as once, few, many or a class when expanded.

TRBV4-2	few	-	TRBJ2-6	18	CASSQDRGASSGANVLTF	TGTGCCAGCAGCCAAGATAGGGGGGCCTCCTCTGGGGCCAACGTCCTGACTTTC
TRBV6-1	few	-	TRBJ1-6	13	CAGGRDYNSPLHF	TGTGCCGGTGGTCGCGATTATAATTCACCCCTCCACTTT
TRBV21-1	few	-	TRBJ1-5	17	CASSKHLSAGTSQPQHF	TGTGCCAGCAGCAAACATTTGTCAGCGGGGACGAGTCAGCCCCAGCATTTT
TRBV7-2	-	-	TRBJ2-5	14	CASSLAAGLETQYF	TGTGCCAGCAGCTTAGCGGCGGGTCTGGAGACCCAGTACTTC
TRBV29-1	-	-	TRBJ2-1	12	CSVLRGDNEQFF	TGCAGCGTTCTAAGGGGGGACAATGAGCAGTTCTTC
TRBV7-2	many	-	TRBJ2-2	16	CASSLGTSSNTGELFF	TGTGCCAGCAGCTTAGGGACCTCCTCGAACACCGGGGAGCTGTTTTTT
TRBV28	few	-	TRBJ2-1	15	CASTLPGTRGDEQFF	TGTGCCAGCACCTTGCCTGGGACAAGGGGGGATGAGCAGTTCTTC
TRBV27	-	TRBD2	TRBJ2-2	12	CATASGPGELFF	TGTGCCACCGCTAGCGGGCCCGGGGAGCTGTTTTTT
TRBV10-3	-	TRBD1	TRBJ1-5	15	CAISEGQGGNQPQHF	TGTGCCATCAGTGAGGGACAGGGGGGGAATCAGCCCCAGCATTTT
TRBV6-5	-	-	TRBJ2-1	15	CASRPLAGLSDEQFF	TGTGCCAGCAGGCCCCTGGCGGGATTGTCTGATGAGCAGTTCTTC
TRBV24-1	few	TRBD1	TRBJ1-2	16	CATSDKDRGYNYGYTF	TGTGCCACCAGTGACAAAGACAGGGGATATAACTATGGCTACACCTTC
TRBV27	many	-	TRBJ2-1	15	CASSGGRDPYNEQFF	TGTGCCAGCAGTGGGGGGCGGGACCCTTACAATGAGCAGTTCTTC
TRBV4-2	few	-	TRBJ1-5	16	CASSQEDRASNQPQHF	TGTGCCAGCAGCCAAGAGGACAGAGCTAGCAATCAGCCCCAGCATTTT